These 6 T cell receptor beta chains originate from one sample sequenced in a study of cytomegalovirus exposure and HLA in healthy donors. The PCR was carried out with 60 Vbeta primers and 13 Jbeta primers. Assay used: immunoSEQ multiplex PCR; TCRdb lists only in-frame clones, some missing. The table lists about 160,000 clones, approximately 71% of them singletons. Sequences were obtained from PBMCs. Receptors were obtained from a male donor in good health and CMV-seronegative.

The rearrangement links TRBV29-1 to TRBJ2-1; 10 bases map to TRBD1. There are 13 residues in the CDR3. Unmatched junction bases numbered 7, after V lost 5 bases and J lost 9 bases. Germline loops: CDR1 SQVTM, CDR2 ANQGSEA. The CDR3 DNA reads as TGCAGCGTTTCGACTGGACAGGGGGGTGAGCAGTTCTTC. It specifies CSVSTGQGGEQFF.

This sequence joins TRBV9 and TRBJ2-7, with 7 bases aligning to TRBD1. The CDR3 runs to 12 residues. V lost 2 bases to trimming and J lost 7 bases; unmatched junction nucleotides: 3. Germline loops: CDR1 SGDLS, CDR2 YYNGEE. CDR3 nucleotides: TGTGCCAGCAGCGTTACAGGGGATGAGCAGTACTTC. Its protein is CASSVTGDEQYF.

J is TRBJ1-2 and V is TRBV11-2; D gene uncertain. V shed 5 bases and J shed 7 bases, with 17 bases lying between them. Germline V CDR1 and CDR2: SGHAT, FQNNGV. The CDR3 loop spans 14 amino acids. CDR3 coding DNA: TGTGCCAGCAGCCTAGCCGGGGAGACGGTTGGCTACACCTTC. Translating it yields CASSLAGETVGYTF.

The chain recombines TRBV2 with TRBJ1-5, with TRBD1 matching over 9 bases. Germline CDR1 SNHLY, CDR2 FYNNEI. There are 16 residues in the CDR3. V was pared by 8 bases and J by 5 bases, with 13 bases of the junction left unmatched. The CDR3 sequence is CASRTGPGQGYQPQHF. DNA for the CDR3: TGTGCCAGCCGAACCGGACCGGGACAGGGATATCAGCCCCAGCATTTT.

This clone was recorded once. V gene TRBV9 combines with J gene TRBJ1-1; perhaps TRBD1 as D (6 bases). CDR1 and CDR2 from the germline V gene are SGDLS and YYNGEE. The CDR3 totals 18 residues. V was pared by 0 bases and J by 3 bases, with 21 bases between. The CDR3 is CASSVGVMGAGSYTEAFF. In DNA, the CDR3 is TGTGCCAGCAGCGTAGGCGTTATGGGGGCAGGGTCGTACACTGAAGCTTTCTTT.

Comment on this clone: An end of the junction differs from the germline gene, which may be a read error. The chain employs TRBV5-1 and TRBJ2-7; TRBD1 might be the D (6 bases). The CDR3 sequence is 17 residues long. Germline V gene lookup returns CDR1 SGHRS and CDR2 YFSETQ. The CDR3 reads CASSFDNRVFKPYEQYF. As DNA, the CDR3 is TGCGCCAGTAGCTTCGACAACAGGGTTTTTAAGCCCTACGAGCAGTACTTC. Based on the CDR3 plus reference TRBV5-1 and TRBJ2-7, the full variable domain is KAGVTQTPRYLIKTRGQQVTLSCSPISGHRSVSWYQQTPGQGLQFLFEYFSETQRNKGNFPGRFSGRQFSNSRSEMNVSTLELGDSALYLCASSFDNRVFKPYEQYFGPGTRLTVT.